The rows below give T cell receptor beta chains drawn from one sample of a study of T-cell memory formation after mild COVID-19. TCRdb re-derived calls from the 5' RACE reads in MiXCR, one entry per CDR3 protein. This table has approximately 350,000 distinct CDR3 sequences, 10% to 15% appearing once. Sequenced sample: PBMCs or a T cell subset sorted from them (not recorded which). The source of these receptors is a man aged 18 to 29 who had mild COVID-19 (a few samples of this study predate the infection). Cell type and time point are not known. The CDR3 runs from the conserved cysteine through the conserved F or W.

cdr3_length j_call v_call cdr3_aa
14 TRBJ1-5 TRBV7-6 CASSLGFSNQPQHF
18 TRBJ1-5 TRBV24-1 CATSETTGTSYSNQPQHF
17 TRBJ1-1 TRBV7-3 CASSHSIWGQGNTEAFF
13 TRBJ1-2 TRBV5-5 CASSLTEVYGYTF
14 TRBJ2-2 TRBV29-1 CSVAETGDTGELFF
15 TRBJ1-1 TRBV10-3 CAISPMGGGNTEAFF
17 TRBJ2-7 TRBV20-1 CSASPPVGISSSYEQYF
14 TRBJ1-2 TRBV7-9 CASSRTGIYYGYTF
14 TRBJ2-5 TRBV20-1 CSARLAGLQETQYF
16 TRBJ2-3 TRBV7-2 CASSLAFQGGPDTQYF
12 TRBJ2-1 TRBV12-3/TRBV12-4 CASSFLGYEQFF
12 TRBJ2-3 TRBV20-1 CSARGLADTQYF
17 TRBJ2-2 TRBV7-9 CASSLWAAKRGSGELFF
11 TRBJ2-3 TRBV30 CAWSVLHTQYF
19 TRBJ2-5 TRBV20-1 CSASRLTSGGDPYQETQYF
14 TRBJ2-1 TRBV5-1 CASSSSIVGGEQFF
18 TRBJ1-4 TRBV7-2 CASRTQGTGGGEWEKLFF
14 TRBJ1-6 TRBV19 CASSIESSRSPLHF
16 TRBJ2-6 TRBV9 CASSVPQGPGANVLTF
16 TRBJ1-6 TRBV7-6 CASSLGNRALNSPLHF
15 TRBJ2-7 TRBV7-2 CASSLDGGLPREQYF
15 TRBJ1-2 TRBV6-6 CASRGQEGPIYGYTF
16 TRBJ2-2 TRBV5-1 CASSLTGTRRAGELFF
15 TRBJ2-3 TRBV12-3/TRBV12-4 CASSHRDRGTDTQYF
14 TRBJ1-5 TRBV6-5 CASSYSLAGQPQHF
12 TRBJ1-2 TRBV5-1 CASSGDRGPVTF
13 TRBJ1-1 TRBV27 CASTPGWGSEAFF
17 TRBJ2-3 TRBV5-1 CASSWTLAGAHTDTQYF
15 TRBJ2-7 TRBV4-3 CASSQDRAGTYEQYF
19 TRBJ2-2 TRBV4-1 CASSQAPDRGPSGTGELFF
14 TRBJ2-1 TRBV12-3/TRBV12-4 CASSLRDLYNEQFF
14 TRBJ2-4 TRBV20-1 CSARTRRTENIQYF
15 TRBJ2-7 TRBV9 CASSVAGTVTYEQYF
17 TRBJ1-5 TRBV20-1 CSARDQRGIPSNQPQHF
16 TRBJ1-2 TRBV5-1 CASSLDTTGGIYGYSF
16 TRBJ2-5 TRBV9 CASSVSPRDRRETQYF
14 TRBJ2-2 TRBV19 CASSITGNTGELFF
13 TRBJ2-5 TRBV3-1 CASSLLASETQYF
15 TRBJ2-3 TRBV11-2 CASSSLGGAGDTQYF
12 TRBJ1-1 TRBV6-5 CASSPQQGEAFF